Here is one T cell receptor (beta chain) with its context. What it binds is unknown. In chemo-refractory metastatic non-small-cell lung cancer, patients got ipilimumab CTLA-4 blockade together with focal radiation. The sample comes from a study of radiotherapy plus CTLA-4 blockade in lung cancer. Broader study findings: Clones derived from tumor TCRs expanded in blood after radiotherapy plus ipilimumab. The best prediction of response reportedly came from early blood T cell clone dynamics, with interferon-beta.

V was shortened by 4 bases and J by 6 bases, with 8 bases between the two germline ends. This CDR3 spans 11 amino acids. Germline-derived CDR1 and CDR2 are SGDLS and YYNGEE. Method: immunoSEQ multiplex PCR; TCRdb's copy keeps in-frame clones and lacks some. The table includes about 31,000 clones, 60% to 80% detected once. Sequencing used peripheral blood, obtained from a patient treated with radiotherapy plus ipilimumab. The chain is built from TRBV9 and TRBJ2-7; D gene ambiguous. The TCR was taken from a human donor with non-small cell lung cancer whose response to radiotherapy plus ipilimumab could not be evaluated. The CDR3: CASSPGSEQYF. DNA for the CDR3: TGTGCCAGCAGCCCGGGTAGCGAGCAGTACTTC. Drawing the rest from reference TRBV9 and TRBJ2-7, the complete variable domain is DSGVTQTPKHLITATGQRVTLRCSPRSGDLSVYWYQQSLDQGLQFLIQYYNGEERAKGNILERFSAQQFPDLHSELNLSSLELGDSALYFCASSPGSEQYFGPGTRLTVT.